This record concerns one T cell receptor beta chain sequence. Losses at the gene ends were 3 bases for V and 4 bases for J; bases not matched to a gene: 5. The CDR3 is 15 residues long. Germline CDR1 reads MDHEN; CDR2 reads SYDVKM. Sequencing used immunoSEQ multiplex PCR; TCRdb keeps in-frame clones, though not all of them. The sample holds 45,000 to 65,000 clones, around 90% seen once. The sample belongs to a study of T cell changes during pregnancy in multiple sclerosis. This specimen consisted of CD4+ T cells from peripheral blood mononuclear cells, obtained in the second trimester of pregnancy. This clonotype originated in a female donor with multiple sclerosis, enrolled in a pregnancy study. This chain joins TRBV28 and TRBJ1-5; 8 bases agree with TRBD1. CDR3 loop: CASSFEDRDNQPQHF. The CDR3 DNA sequence: TGTGCCAGCAGTTTTGAGGACAGGGATAATCAGCCCCAGCATTTT.